These T cell receptor beta chains were read from a single sample in a study of blood T cells in healthy people across ages. In TCRdb, the 5' RACE reads were re-called with MiXCR into one record per CDR3 protein. The sample gives about 800,000 distinct CDR3 sequences, around 25% of which show up once; 3% to 4.5% is in the top ten. The same sample was also studied in work on T cells of mothers and their children.

The source material was blood. The origin of the receptors is a boy younger than 18 in good health. CDR3s include the opening cysteine and the closing phenylalanine or tryptophan. A D gene is named only where the DNA matches it firmly. Clone size is shown for a subset of rows, as once, few, many or a class of expanded clone.

clone_size	v_call	d_call	cdr3_length	j_call	cdr3_nt	cdr3_aa
few	TRBV29-1	NA	12	TRBJ2-5	TGCAGCGTCGCGGGACGCCGGGAGACCCAGTACTTC	CSVAGRRETQYF
NA	TRBV20-1	NA	13	TRBJ2-1	TGCAGTGCCCCAACCTCTAGTCGCAATGAGCAGTTCTTC	CSAPTSSRNEQFF
few	TRBV27	NA	16	TRBJ2-2	TGTGCCAGCAGTCCCGGGGGCAGAGCGAACACCGGGGAGCTGTTTTTT	CASSPGGRANTGELFF
NA	TRBV12-3/TRBV12-4	TRBD2	15	TRBJ2-1	TGTGCCAGCAGACCAGCGGGAGGGCCTTTCAATGAGCAGTTCTTC	CASRPAGGPFNEQFF
few	TRBV7-8	TRBD1	13	TRBJ1-1	TGTGCCAGCAGCCAAAGGGGGCGAGGCGTGTCTTTCTTT	CASSQRGRGVSFF
NA	TRBV28	NA	10	TRBJ1-2	TGTGCCAGCGGACTAGATGGCTACACCTTC	CASGLDGYTF
few	TRBV20-1	NA	14	TRBJ1-4	TGCAGTGCTAGAGGACAGCTAATGATAGGTGAACTGTTTTTT	CSARGQLMIGELFF
NA	TRBV28	TRBD2	15	TRBJ2-7	TGTGCCAGCAGAGGGGAGCGGGAAAATTCCTACGAGCAGTACTTC	CASRGERENSYEQYF
NA	TRBV29-1	NA	14	TRBJ2-3	TGCAGCGTTGAAGGTCGGGAGTGGCCAGATACGCAGTATTTT	CSVEGREWPDTQYF
few	TRBV7-8	TRBD1	16	TRBJ1-4	TGTGCCAGCAGCAACCGGGACAGGGGGACTAATGAAAAACTGTTTTTT	CASSNRDRGTNEKLFF
few	TRBV2	NA	13	TRBJ2-5	TGTGCCAGCAGTAATCAGCCAAAAGAGACCCAGTACTTC	CASSNQPKETQYF
NA	TRBV4-1	NA	16	TRBJ2-7	TGCGCCAGCAGCCAAGATTTGGCAGCGAGTGGCTACGAGCAGTACTTC	CASSQDLAASGYEQYF
few	TRBV6-2/TRBV6-3	NA	16	TRBJ2-6	TGTGCCAGCAGCCGTGGGTCCATCTCTGGGGCCAACGTCCTGACTTTC	CASSRGSISGANVLTF
many	TRBV20-1	NA	13	TRBJ2-5	TGCAGTGCTAGGGCCCCATCACAAGAGACCCAGTACTTC	CSARAPSQETQYF
few	TRBV5-5	TRBD1	11	TRBJ2-7	TGTGCCAGCGCGACAGGGTCGGAGCAGTACTTC	CASATGSEQYF
once	TRBV4-1	TRBD2	18	TRBJ2-5	TGCGCCAGCAGCCATTCCAGAACCCCGGGAGGTGTTCAAGAGACCCAGTACTTC	CASSHSRTPGGVQETQYF